This entry describes one TCR beta chain. It has no known antigen specificity. Base-call qualities are not available, and no considerably larger clone is one nucleotide away. The study evaluated CTLA-4 blockade (ipilimumab) given together with focal radiation therapy in patients who had chemo-refractory metastatic non-small-cell lung cancer. Library creation used the immunoSEQ multiplex PCR assay. Imported from immuneACCESS, the table was reduced by TCRdb to in-frame sequences with V and J called. These copies leave out some clones; in studies compared against another copy, an unresolved V gene accounts for under half, and the cause of the remainder is not known. The sample yields tens of thousands of clones; around 82% were counted once. Around 0.79% of the sample rests with the top ten. The CDR3 measures 11 amino acids from cysteine to phenylalanine. Only the CDR3 region is kept as DNA, spanning 33 bases read in frame from base 1. CDR1 and CDR2, looked up from the germline V gene, are MNHNS and SASEGT.

The sample is drawn from a study of radiotherapy plus CTLA-4 blockade in lung cancer (dated by TCRdb to the late 2010s). Looking at the study overall: Objective responses occurred in about 19% of enrolled patients, and under 40% achieved disease control.

Overall study outcomes, separate from this receptor: After treatment with radiotherapy and ipilimumab, TCR clones that came from tumors expanded in the peripheral blood. The strongest predictors of response were reported to be early dynamic shifts in blood T cell clones along with a rise in serum interferon-beta following radiation.

The chain couples TRBV6-1 to TRBJ2-3; D gene: possibly TRBD2, on 6 matching bases. The clonotype was recovered from a human donor with non-small cell lung cancer who had stable disease on radiotherapy plus ipilimumab. Sample: peripheral blood, taken from a patient treated with radiotherapy plus ipilimumab. The nucleotide sequence is TGTGCGGGAGGTCGAACAGATACGCAGTATTTT. Its coded protein is CAGGRTDTQYF.